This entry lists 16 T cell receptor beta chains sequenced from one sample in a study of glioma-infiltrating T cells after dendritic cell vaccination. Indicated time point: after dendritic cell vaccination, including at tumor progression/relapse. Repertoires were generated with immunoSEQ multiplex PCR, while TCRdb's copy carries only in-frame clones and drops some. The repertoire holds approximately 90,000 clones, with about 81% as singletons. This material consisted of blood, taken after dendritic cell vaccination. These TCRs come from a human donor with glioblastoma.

CDR3 in DNA: TGTGCCATCAGGGACCGGTCAGGCGGGGATGCCTATGGCTACACCTTC. It translates to CAIRDRSGGDAYGYTF. The chain uses TRBV10-3 and TRBJ1-2; D gene uncertain. The CDR3 is 16 residues long. Trimming pared 6 bases from V and 4 bases from J, leaving 21 bases between. Germline CDR1 reads ENHRY; CDR2 reads SYGVKD.

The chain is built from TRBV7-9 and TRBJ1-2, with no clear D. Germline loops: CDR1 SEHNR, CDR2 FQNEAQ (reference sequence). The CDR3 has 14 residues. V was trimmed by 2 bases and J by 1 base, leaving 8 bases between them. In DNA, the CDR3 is TGTGCCAGCAGCTTACTCGACAATAACTATGGCTACACCTTC. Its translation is CASSLLDNNYGYTF.

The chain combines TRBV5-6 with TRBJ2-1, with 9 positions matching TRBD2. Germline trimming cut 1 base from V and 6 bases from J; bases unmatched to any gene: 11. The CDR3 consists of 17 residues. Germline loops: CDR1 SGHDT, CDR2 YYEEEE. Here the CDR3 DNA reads TGTGCCAGCAGCTTGTCCCGCGGGGGGGGACTTAGCAATGAGCAGTTCTTC. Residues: CASSLSRGGGLSNEQFF.

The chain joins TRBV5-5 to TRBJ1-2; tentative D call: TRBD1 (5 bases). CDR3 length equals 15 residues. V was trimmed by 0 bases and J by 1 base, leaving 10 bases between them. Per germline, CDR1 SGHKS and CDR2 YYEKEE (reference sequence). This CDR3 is CASSLAPQGNYGYTF. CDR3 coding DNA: TGTGCCAGCAGCTTGGCCCCTCAGGGTAACTATGGCTACACCTTC.

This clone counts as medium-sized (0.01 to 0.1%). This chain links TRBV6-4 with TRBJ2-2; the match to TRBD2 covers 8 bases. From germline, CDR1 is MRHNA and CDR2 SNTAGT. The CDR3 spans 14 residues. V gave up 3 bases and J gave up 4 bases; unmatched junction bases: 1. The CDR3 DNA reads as TGTGCCAGCAGTGATCGGGGGGGCACCGGGGAGCTGTTTTTT. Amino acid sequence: CASSDRGGTGELFF.

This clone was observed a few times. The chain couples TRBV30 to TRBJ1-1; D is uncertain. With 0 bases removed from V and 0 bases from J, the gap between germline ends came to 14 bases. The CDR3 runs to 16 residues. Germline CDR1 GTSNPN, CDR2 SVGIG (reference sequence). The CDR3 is CAWSVLGTVMNTEAFF. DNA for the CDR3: TGTGCCTGGAGTGTACTAGGCACAGTTATGAACACTGAAGCTTTCTTT. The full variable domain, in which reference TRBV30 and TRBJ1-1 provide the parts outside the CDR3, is SQTIHQWPATLVQPVGSPLSLECTVEGTSNPNLYWYRQAAGRGLQLLFYSVGIGQISSEVPQNLSASRPQDRQFILSSKKLLLSDSGFYLCAWSVLGTVMNTEAFFGQGTRLTVV.

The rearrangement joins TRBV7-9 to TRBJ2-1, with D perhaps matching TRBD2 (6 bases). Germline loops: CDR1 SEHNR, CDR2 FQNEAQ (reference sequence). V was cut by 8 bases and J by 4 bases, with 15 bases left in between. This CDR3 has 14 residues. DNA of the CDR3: TGTGCCAGCCTCGGAGGGTCATTTTACAATGAGCAGTTCTTC. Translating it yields CASLGGSFYNEQFF.

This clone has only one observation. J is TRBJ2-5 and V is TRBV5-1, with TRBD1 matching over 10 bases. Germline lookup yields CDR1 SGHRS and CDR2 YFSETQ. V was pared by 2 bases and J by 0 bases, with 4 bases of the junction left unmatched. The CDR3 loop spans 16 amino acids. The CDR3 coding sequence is TGCGCCAGCAGCTTCATGGGACAGGGGTACCAAGAGACCCAGTACTTC. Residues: CASSFMGQGYQETQYF.

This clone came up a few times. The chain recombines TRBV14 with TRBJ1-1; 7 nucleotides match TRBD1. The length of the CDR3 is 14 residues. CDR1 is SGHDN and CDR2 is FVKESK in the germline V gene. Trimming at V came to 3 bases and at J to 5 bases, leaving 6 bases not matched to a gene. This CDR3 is CASSQAQGLTEAFF. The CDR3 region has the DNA TGTGCCAGCAGCCAGGCACAGGGGTTGACTGAAGCTTTCTTT.

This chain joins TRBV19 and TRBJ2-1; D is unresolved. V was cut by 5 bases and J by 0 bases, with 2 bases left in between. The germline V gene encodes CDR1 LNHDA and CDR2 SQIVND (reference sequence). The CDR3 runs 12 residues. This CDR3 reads CASSHSYNEQFF. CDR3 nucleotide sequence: TGTGCCAGTAGTCACTCCTACAATGAGCAGTTCTTC.

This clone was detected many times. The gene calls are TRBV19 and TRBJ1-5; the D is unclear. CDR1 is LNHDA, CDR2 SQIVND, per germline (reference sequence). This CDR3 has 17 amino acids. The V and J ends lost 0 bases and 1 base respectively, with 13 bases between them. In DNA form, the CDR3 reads TGTGCCAGTAGTATAGAAGGCGGTTCATGGAGCAATCAGCCCCAGCATTTT. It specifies CASSIEGGSWSNQPQHF.

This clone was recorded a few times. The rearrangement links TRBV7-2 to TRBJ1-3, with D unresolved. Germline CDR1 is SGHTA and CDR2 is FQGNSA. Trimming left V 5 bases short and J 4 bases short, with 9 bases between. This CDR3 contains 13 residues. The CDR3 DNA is TGTGCCAGCAGCCCCCAGCGGGGAAACACCATATATTTT. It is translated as CASSPQRGNTIYF.

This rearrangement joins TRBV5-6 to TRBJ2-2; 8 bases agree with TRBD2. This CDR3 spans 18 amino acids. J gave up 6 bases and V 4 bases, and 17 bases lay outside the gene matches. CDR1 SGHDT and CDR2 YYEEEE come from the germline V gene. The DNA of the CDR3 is TGTGCCAGCAGCCGTGGTGCCCCGGGACTAGGGTCTCCCGGGGAGCTGTTTTTT. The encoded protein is CASSRGAPGLGSPGELFF. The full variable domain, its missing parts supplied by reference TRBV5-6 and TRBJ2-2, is DAGVTQSPTHLIKTRGQQVTLRCSPKSGHDTVSWYQQALGQGPQFIFQYYEEEERQRGNFPDRFSGHQFPNYSSELNVNALLLGDSALYLCASSRGAPGLGSPGELFFGEGSRLTVL.

The CDR3: CASTPAYEQYF. CDR3 DNA: TGTGCCAGCACCCCCGCCTACGAGCAGTACTTC. The chain carries TRBV2 and TRBJ2-7, with no clear D. Between the trimmed V and J ends, which lost 7 bases and 2 bases, there was a span of 6 bases. The CDR3 has 11 amino acids. The germline gives CDR1 SNHLY, CDR2 FYNNEI.

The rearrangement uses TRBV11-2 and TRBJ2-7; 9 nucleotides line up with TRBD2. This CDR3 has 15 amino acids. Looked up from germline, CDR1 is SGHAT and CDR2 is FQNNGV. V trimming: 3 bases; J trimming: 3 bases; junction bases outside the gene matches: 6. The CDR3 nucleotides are TGTGCCAGCAGCTTGGGTCTAGCGGGATTCTACGAGCAGTACGTC. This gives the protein CASSLGLAGFYEQYV.

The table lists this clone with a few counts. As DNA, the CDR3 is TGTGCCAGCAGCAAAGTAAAGCGCGGGACCCGCTACGAGCAGTACGTC. This gives the protein CASSKVKRGTRYEQYV. The gene calls are TRBV21-1 and TRBJ2-7; TRBD2 is the table's D call and was not checked against the DNA. TRBV21-1 is noted as a pseudogene. The CDR3 has 16 residues.